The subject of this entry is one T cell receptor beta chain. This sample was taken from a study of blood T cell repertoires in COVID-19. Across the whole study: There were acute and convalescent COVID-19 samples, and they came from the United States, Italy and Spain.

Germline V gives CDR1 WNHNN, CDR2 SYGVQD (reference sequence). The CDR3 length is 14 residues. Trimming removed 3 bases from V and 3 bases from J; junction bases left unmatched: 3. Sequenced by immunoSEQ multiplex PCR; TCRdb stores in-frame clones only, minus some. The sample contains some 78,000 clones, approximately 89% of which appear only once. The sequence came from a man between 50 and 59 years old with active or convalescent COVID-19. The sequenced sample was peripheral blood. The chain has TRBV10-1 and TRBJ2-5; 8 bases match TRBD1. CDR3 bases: TGCGCCAGCAGTGACCCGGGACAGGAAGAGACCCAGTACTTC. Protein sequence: CASSDPGQEETQYF.